The 23 T cell receptor beta chains listed next were all sequenced from one sample in a study of blood T cell repertoires in COVID-19. The data were produced by immunoSEQ multiplex PCR, yet TCRdb's version contains in-frame clones alone and is incomplete. The sample has roughly 400,000 clones, 88% seen once. The specimen was PBMCs or T cells enriched from blood (not recorded which). Source of these receptors: a woman in her forties with acute COVID-19.

The CDR3 loop is CASSVSTGERNTIYF. CDR3 nucleotides: TGTGCCAGCAGTGTATCGACAGGGGAGCGAAACACCATATATTTT. The chain joins TRBV2 to TRBJ1-3, with TRBD1 matching over 8 bases. The CDR3 has 15 residues. V shed 4 bases, J shed 5 bases, and the junction held 7 bases outside the gene matches. Germline assignment: CDR1 SNHLY and CDR2 FYNNEI.

The chain employs TRBV9 and TRBJ2-5, with D possibly matching TRBD2 (6 bases). Deletions cut 0 bases from V and 4 bases from J, with 10 bases between. CDR1 is SGDLS, CDR2 YYNGEE, per germline. The length of the CDR3 is 14 residues. The CDR3 reads CASSVETSSETQYF. The CDR3 bases are TGTGCCAGCAGCGTAGAAACTAGCTCAGAGACCCAGTACTTC.

V usage is TRBV7-9 and J usage is TRBJ2-2; D uncertain. Germline CDR1 is SEHNR and CDR2 is FQNEAQ (reference sequence). CDR3 length equals 13 residues. With 0 bases removed from V and 7 bases from J, the gap between germline ends came to 6 bases. The CDR3 region has the DNA TGTGCCAGCAGCTTAGCCACGGGCGGGGAGCTGTTTTTT. Its translation is CASSLATGGELFF.

This chain connects TRBV2 to TRBJ2-5; D is uncertain. Germline V CDR1 and CDR2: SNHLY, FYNNEI. Deletions cut 2 bases from V and 1 base from J, with 8 bases between. The length of the CDR3 is 14 residues. CDR3 DNA: TGTGCCAGCAGTGAATCGTGGGCCCAAGAGACCCAGTACTTC. It specifies CASSESWAQETQYF. Full variable domain (missing parts from reference TRBV2 and TRBJ2-5): EPEVTQTPSHQVTQMGQEVILRCVPISNHLYFYWYRQILGQKVEFLVSFYNNEISEKSEIFDDQFSVERPDGSNFTLKIRSTKLEDSAMYFCASSESWAQETQYFGPGTRLLVL.

CDR3 residues: CASSLGSTGNYGYTF. CDR3 bases: TGCGCCAGCAGCTTGGGATCGACAGGGAACTATGGCTACACCTTC. The rearrangement links TRBV5-1 to TRBJ1-2; 7 positions match TRBD1. The V segment lost 0 bases and the J segment 2 bases; nucleotides outside the gene matches: 4. CDR3 length equals 15 residues. Germline V gene data show CDR1 as SGHRS and CDR2 as YFSETQ.

The chain is built from TRBV10-3 and TRBJ1-2; 8 nucleotides line up with TRBD1. The germline V gene encodes CDR1 ENHRY and CDR2 SYGVKD. The CDR3 length is 17 residues. V lost 6 bases and J lost 6; bases outside the gene matches: 18. CDR3 loop: CAIRVSLGTGIEDGYTF. The CDR3 DNA follows: TGTGCCATCAGAGTTAGTCTCGGGACAGGCATCGAGGATGGCTACACCTTC.

This chain uses TRBV3-1 (or the pseudogene TRBV3-2) with TRBJ2-7, with D unclear. V was pared by 6 bases and J by 3 bases, with 6 bases between. This CDR3 region has 11 residues. CDR1 is LGHDT and CDR2 is YNNKEL in the germline V gene (reference sequence). CDR3 nucleotides: TGTGCCAGCAGTTCCCACTACGAGCAGTACTTC. It specifies CASSSHYEQYF.

V and J are TRBV7-9 and TRBJ1-1, with D maybe TRBD1 (5 bases). Germline V gene sequence: CDR1 SEHNR, CDR2 FQNEAQ (reference sequence). V lost 0 bases, J lost 5 bases, and 19 bases lay in between. The CDR3 has 17 residues. The CDR3 loop reads CASSLAPMGRGRTEAFF. Here the CDR3 DNA reads TGTGCCAGCAGCTTAGCTCCAATGGGGAGGGGTAGGACTGAAGCTTTCTTT.

This clone was found once. The chain carries TRBV30 and TRBJ2-1, with 11 nucleotides matching TRBD2. Trimming cost V 0 bases and J 8 bases; bases outside gene matches: 6. CDR3 length: 15 residues. Germline CDR1 reads GTSNPN; CDR2 reads SVGIG (reference sequence). The CDR3 DNA reads as TGTGCCTGGAGTGTACTAGCGGGGGTCCTGGATGAGCAGTTCTTC. It specifies CAWSVLAGVLDEQFF.

V gene TRBV7-2 combines with J gene TRBJ2-6; a possible D gene is TRBD1 (6 bases). The CDR3 has 16 residues. Trimming left V 5 bases short and J 1 base short, with 12 bases between. Germline CDR1 and CDR2: SGHTA and FQGNSA. The CDR3 DNA reads TGTGCCAGCAGCCCCAACAGGGTGTCTGGGGCCAACGTCCTGACTTTC. Amino acid sequence: CASSPNRVSGANVLTF.

V usage is TRBV9 and J usage is TRBJ2-1, with a tentative D call TRBD2 (7 bases). The CDR3 has 16 amino acids. The germline V gene encodes CDR1 SGDLS and CDR2 YYNGEE. Trimming took off 0 bases at V and 7 bases at J, with 17 bases between the two ends. The CDR3 sequence: CASSVVGGRSGNEQFF. The DNA for the CDR3 is TGTGCCAGCAGCGTAGTCGGGGGGCGATCGGGGAATGAGCAGTTCTTC.

This chain joins TRBV27 and TRBJ1-6, with no clear D. Germline V gene sequence: CDR1 MNHEY, CDR2 SMNVEV (reference sequence). The CDR3 sequence is 17 residues long. Trimming stripped 1 base from V and 0 bases from J, with 10 bases between. CDR3 protein: CASSLFGLSSYNSPLHF. CDR3 in DNA: TGTGCCAGCAGTTTATTTGGTCTAAGCTCCTATAATTCACCCCTCCACTTT.

CDR3 DNA sequence: TGTGCCAGCAGCCAAGGGCGGACTAGTAAAGAGACCCAGTACTTC. Its protein is CASSQGRTSKETQYF. The genes are TRBV3-1 (or the pseudogene TRBV3-2) and TRBJ2-5; 7 bases fit TRBD2. The CDR3 loop spans 15 amino acids. CDR1 LGHDT and CDR2 YNNKEL come from the germline V gene (reference sequence). V gave up 1 base and J gave up 3 bases; unmatched junction bases: 5.

The rearrangement links TRBV6-5 to TRBJ2-2; no clear D gene. Germline V gene sequence: CDR1 MNHEY, CDR2 SVGAGI. Trimming cost V 3 bases and J 6 bases, with 17 bases left between them. The CDR3 is made up of 16 amino acids. CDR3 nucleotide sequence: TGTGCCAGCAGTTATCAGGTGCTGCCTGGATCCGGGGAGCTGTTTTTT. Residues: CASSYQVLPGSGELFF.

The chain uses TRBV19 and TRBJ1-2; 10 bases agree with TRBD1. V lost 6 bases to trimming and J lost 5 bases; unmatched junction nucleotides: 12. The V gene's germline CDR1 is LNHDA and CDR2 SQIVND (reference sequence). The CDR3 is 16 residues long. CDR3 residues: CASSHFPGQGFYGYTF. The CDR3 nucleotides are TGTGCCAGTAGCCATTTCCCGGGACAGGGGTTTTATGGCTACACCTTC.

This clone was recorded a few times. The rearrangement uses TRBV5-6 and TRBJ2-5; TRBD1 aligns across 8 bases. V dropped 2 bases and J dropped 1; count of bases not matched to a gene: 4. The germline CDR1 and CDR2 sequences are SGHDT and YYEEEE. The CDR3 runs to 15 residues. The CDR3, as DNA: TGTGCCAGCAGCTTCAGGGGGCTATTCCAAGAGACCCAGTACTTC. The encoded protein is CASSFRGLFQETQYF. Filled out from reference TRBV5-6 and TRBJ2-5, the complete variable domain reads DAGVTQSPTHLIKTRGQQVTLRCSPKSGHDTVSWYQQALGQGPQFIFQYYEEEERQRGNFPDRFSGHQFPNYSSELNVNALLLGDSALYLCASSFRGLFQETQYFGPGTRLLVL.

The chain combines TRBV6-1 with TRBJ1-6; maybe TRBD1 (5 bases). The germline gives CDR1 MNHNS, CDR2 SASEGT. The CDR3 contains 17 residues. V lost 2 bases, J lost 0 bases, and 11 bases lay in between. The CDR3 spells CASSEWGRSSYNSPLHF. DNA for the CDR3: TGTGCCAGCAGTGAATGGGGCAGAAGCTCCTATAATTCACCCCTCCACTTT.

The chain has TRBV9 and TRBJ2-7, with 10 positions matching TRBD2. This CDR3 spans 15 amino acids. Trimming removed 3 bases from V and 6 bases from J; junction bases left unmatched: 9. Looked up from germline, CDR1 is SGDLS and CDR2 is YYNGEE. CDR3 sequence: CASSGRAGGPGEQYF. The CDR3 DNA reads as TGTGCCAGCAGCGGGAGAGCGGGGGGGCCTGGCGAGCAGTACTTC.

This clone was detected only a few times. The genes are TRBV2 and TRBJ2-5; D might be TRBD2 (5 bases). The CDR3 loop spans 14 amino acids. Germline V CDR1 and CDR2: SNHLY, FYNNEI. Trimming left V 4 bases short and J 5 bases short, with 14 bases between. The CDR3 region has the DNA TGTGCCAGCAGTGCCGAGCGGCCGAGGGAGACCCAGTACTTC. It is translated as CASSAERPRETQYF.

The gene calls are TRBV5-4 and TRBJ1-2; 8 nucleotides agree with TRBD1. Germline CDR1 SGHNT, CDR2 YYREEE (reference sequence). The CDR3 runs to 17 residues. Trimming removed 4 bases from V and 4 bases from J; junction bases left unmatched: 15. CDR3 region: CASSSRGRGFSGYGYTF. The CDR3, as DNA: TGTGCCAGCAGCAGCAGGGGGCGTGGGTTTTCAGGCTATGGCTACACCTTC.

The chain joins TRBV6-1 to TRBJ1-6; TRBD1 aligns across 9 bases. The CDR3 length is 16 residues. V lost 0 bases to trimming and J lost 7 bases; unmatched junction nucleotides: 4. Looked up from germline, CDR1 is MNHNS and CDR2 is SASEGT. CDR3 nucleotide sequence: TGTGCCAGCAGTGAAGCTGGGACAGGGAGGAATTCACCCCTCCACTTT. It is translated as CASSEAGTGRNSPLHF.

This chain connects TRBV27 to TRBJ1-4, with 8 bases matching TRBD1. There are 14 residues in the CDR3. Trimming took 9 bases from V and 5 from J; bases not matched to a gene: 8. Germline values: CDR1 MNHEY, CDR2 SMNVEV (reference sequence). The CDR3 loop is CASKPTGVNEKLFF. The CDR3 DNA sequence: TGTGCCAGTAAACCGACAGGGGTGAATGAAAAACTGTTTTTT.

There are a few counts of this clone. V gene TRBV20-1 combines with J gene TRBJ1-5; D is ambiguous. Between the trimmed V and J ends, which lost 3 bases and 0 bases, there was a span of 18 bases. The germline V gene encodes CDR1 DFQATT and CDR2 SNEGSKA (reference sequence). CDR3 size: 17 residues. This chain's CDR3 is CSASPEVLPFSNQPQHF. The CDR3 DNA follows: TGCAGTGCTAGTCCTGAGGTACTACCTTTTAGCAATCAGCCCCAGCATTTT.